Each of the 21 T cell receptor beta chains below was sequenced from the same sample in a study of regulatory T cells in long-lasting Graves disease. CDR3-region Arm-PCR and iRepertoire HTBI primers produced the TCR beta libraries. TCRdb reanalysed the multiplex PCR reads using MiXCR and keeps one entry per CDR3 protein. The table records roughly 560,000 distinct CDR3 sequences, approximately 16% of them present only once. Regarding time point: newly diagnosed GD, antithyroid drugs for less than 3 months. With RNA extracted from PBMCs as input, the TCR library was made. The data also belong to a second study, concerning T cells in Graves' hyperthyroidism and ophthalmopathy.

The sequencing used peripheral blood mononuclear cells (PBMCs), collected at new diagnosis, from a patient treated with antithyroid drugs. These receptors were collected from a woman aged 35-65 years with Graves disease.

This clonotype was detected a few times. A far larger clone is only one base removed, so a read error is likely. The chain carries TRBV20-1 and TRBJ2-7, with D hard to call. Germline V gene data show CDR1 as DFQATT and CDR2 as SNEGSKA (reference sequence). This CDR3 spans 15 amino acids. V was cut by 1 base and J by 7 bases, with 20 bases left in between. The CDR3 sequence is CSARANTGSYNEQYF. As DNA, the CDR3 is TGCAGTGCTAGAGCCAACACGGGTTCCTACAATGAGCAGTACTTC.

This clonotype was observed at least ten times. CDR3 residues: CASTRAGTDTQYF. DNA of the CDR3: TGTGCCAGCACTCGGGCAGGCACAGATACGCAGTATTTT. This sequence joins TRBV7-9 and TRBJ2-3; D not resolved. Trimming took 7 bases from V and 1 from J, leaving 9 bases between them. Germline assignment: CDR1 SEHNR and CDR2 FQNEAQ (reference sequence). This CDR3 is 13 amino acids long.

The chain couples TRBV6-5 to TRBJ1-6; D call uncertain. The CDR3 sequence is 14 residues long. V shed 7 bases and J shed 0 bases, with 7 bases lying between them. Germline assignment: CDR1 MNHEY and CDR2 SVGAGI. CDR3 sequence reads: CASIGGSYNSPLHF. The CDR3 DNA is TGTGCCAGCATTGGAGGCTCCTATAATTCACCCCTCCACTTT.

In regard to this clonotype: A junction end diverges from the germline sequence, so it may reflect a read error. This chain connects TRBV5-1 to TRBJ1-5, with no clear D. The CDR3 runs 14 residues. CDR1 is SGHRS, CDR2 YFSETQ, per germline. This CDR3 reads CAGSLEGRGQPQHF. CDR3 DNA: TGCGCCGGCAGCTTGGAAGGGCGTGGTCAGCCCCAGCATTTT.

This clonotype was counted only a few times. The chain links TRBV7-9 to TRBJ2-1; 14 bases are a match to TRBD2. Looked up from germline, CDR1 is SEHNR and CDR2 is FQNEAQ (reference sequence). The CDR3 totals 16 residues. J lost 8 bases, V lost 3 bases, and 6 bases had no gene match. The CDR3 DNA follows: TGTGCCAGCAGCTTTGGACTAGCGGGGGGTTCGGATGAGCAGTTCTTC. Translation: CASSFGLAGGSDEQFF.

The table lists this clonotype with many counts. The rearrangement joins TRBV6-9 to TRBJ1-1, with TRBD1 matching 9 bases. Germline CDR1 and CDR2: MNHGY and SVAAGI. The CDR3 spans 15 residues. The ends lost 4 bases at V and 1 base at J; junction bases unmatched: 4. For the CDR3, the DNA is TGTGCCAGCAGTTCCTCGACAGGGGGGAACACTGAAGCTTTCTTT. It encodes CASSSSTGGNTEAFF.

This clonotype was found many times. CDR3 sequence: CASSTAQAGNTIYF. The DNA of the CDR3 is TGTGCCAGCAGCACCGCCCAAGCTGGAAACACCATATATTTT. The genes are TRBV28 and TRBJ1-3, with D uncertain. The V end was cut by 6 bases, the J end by 2 bases, with 11 bases between. The germline gives CDR1 MDHEN, CDR2 SYDVKM. The CDR3 length is 14 residues.

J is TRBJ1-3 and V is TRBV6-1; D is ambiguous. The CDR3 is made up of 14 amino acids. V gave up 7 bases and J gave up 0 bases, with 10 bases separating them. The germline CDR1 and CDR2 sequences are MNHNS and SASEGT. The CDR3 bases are TGTGCCAGCACCCCTGAAGCCTCTGGAAACACCATATATTTT. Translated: CASTPEASGNTIYF.

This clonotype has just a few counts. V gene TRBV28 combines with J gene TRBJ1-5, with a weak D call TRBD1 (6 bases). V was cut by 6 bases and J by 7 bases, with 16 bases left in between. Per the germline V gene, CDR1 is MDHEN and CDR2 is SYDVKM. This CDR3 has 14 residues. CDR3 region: CASSYTQGLQPQHF. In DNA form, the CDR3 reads TGTGCCAGCAGCTACACTCAGGGGTTGCAGCCCCAGCATTTT. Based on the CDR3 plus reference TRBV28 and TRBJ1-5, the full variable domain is DVKVTQSSRYLVKRTGEKVFLECVQDMDHENMFWYRQDPGLGLRLIYFSYDVKMKEKGDIPEGYSVSREKKERFSLILESASTNQTSMYLCASSYTQGLQPQHFGDGTRLSIL.

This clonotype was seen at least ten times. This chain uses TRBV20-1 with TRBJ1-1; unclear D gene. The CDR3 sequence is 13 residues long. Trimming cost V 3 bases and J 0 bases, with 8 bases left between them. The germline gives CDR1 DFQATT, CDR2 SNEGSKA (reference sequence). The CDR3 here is CSASFTLNTEAFF. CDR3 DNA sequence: TGCAGTGCTAGTTTTACTTTGAACACTGAAGCTTTCTTT.

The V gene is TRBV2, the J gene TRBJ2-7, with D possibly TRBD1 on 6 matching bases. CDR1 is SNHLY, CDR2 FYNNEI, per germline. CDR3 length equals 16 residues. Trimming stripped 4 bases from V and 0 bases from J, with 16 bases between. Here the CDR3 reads CASSADSLALSYEQYV. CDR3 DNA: TGTGCCAGCAGTGCGGACAGCCTAGCCCTCTCCTACGAGCAGTACGTC.

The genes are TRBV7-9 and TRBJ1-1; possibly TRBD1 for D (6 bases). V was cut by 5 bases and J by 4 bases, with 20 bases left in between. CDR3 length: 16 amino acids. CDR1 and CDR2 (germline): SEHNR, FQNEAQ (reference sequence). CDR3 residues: CASSRRDTFWSTEAFF. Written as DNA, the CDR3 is TGTGCCAGCAGCCGACGGGACACATTTTGGAGCACTGAAGCTTTCTTT.

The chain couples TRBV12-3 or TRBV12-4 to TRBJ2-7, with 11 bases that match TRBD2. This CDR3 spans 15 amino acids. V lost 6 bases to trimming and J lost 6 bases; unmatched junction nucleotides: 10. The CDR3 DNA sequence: TGTGCCAGCAGAAAACTAGCGGGGGTCCCCTCCGAGCAGTACTTC. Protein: CASRKLAGVPSEQYF.

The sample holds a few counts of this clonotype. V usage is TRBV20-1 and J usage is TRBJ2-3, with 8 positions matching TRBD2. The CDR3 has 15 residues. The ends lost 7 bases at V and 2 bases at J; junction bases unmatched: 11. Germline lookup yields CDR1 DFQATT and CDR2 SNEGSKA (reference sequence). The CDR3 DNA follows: TGCAGTGTCCCCGAAGGTAGCGGGGACACAGATACGCAGTATTTT. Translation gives CSVPEGSGDTDTQYF.

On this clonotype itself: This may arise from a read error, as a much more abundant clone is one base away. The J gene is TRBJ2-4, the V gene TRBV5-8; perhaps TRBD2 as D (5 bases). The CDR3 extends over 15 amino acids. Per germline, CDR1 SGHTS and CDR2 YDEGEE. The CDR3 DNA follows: TGTGCCAGCAGTTGGGCCAATTCTTTTACAGATGAGCGGTTCTTC. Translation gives CASSWANSFTDERFF.

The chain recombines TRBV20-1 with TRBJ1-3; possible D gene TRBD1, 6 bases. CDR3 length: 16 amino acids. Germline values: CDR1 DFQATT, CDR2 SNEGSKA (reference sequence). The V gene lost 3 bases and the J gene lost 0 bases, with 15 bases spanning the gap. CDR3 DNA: TGCAGTGCTAGCCCCTACAGGGTCCCCTCTGGAAACACCATATATTTT. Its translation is CSASPYRVPSGNTIYF.

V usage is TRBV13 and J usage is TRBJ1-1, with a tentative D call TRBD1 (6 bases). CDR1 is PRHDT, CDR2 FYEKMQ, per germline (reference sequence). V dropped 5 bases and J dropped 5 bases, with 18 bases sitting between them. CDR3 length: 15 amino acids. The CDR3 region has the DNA TGTGCCAGCAGCCGGCCCGAAGGGGGGTGGACTGAAGCTTTCTTT. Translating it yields CASSRPEGGWTEAFF.

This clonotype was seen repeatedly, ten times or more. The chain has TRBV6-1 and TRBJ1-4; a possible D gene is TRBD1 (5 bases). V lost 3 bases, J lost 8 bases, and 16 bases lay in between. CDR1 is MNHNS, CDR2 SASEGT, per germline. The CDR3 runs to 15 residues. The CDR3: CASSDSGTLREKLFF. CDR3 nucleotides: TGTGCCAGCAGTGACTCCGGGACCTTGAGGGAAAAACTGTTTTTT.

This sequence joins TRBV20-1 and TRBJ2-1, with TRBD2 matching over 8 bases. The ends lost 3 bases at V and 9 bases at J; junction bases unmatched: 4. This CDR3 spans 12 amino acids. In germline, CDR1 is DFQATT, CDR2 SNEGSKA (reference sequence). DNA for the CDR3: TGCAGTGCTAGCGGGGGGGCCTTTGAGCAGTTCTTC. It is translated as CSASGGAFEQFF.

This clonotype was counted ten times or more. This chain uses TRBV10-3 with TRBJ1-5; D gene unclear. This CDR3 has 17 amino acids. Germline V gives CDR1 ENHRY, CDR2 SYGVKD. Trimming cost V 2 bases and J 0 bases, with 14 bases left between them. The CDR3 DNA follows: TGTGCCATCAGTGAGGGTGAGGCGTCCCATAGCAATCAGCCCCAGCATTTT. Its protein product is CAISEGEASHSNQPQHF.

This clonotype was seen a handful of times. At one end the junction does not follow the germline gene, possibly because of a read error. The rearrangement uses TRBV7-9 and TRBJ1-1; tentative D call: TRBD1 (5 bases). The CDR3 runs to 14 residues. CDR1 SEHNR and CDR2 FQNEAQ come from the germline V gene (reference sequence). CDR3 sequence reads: CASSQDWGGTEAFF. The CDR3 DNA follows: TGCGCCAGCAGCCAAGATTGGGGCGGCACTGAAGCTTTCTTT.